This TCR beta chain was recovered during a study of blood T cell repertoires in COVID-19. Turning to the study itself: COVID-19 samples from acute and convalescent phases originated in the United States, Italy and Spain. The analysed material was cDNA or gDNA that came from T cells, B-cell-depleted T cells, or PBMCs.

V gave up 2 bases and J gave up 4 bases; unmatched junction bases: 6. This CDR3 spans 14 amino acids. The germline V gene encodes CDR1 SQVTM and CDR2 ANQGSEA. Repertoires were generated with immunoSEQ multiplex PCR, while TCRdb's copy carries only in-frame clones and drops some. Among some 340,000 clones listed, roughly 85% were seen once. The chain couples TRBV29-1 to TRBJ1-1; 8 nucleotides line up with TRBD1. The sample comprised peripheral blood. The clonotype was recovered from a woman in her late teens or twenties with acute or convalescent COVID-19. The CDR3 nucleotides read TGCAGCGTTGAAAGGTCAGGGGGCTTCACTGAAGCTTTCTTT. Residues: CSVERSGGFTEAFF.